A single sample gave rise to the 2 T cell receptor beta chains below, sequenced in a study of cytomegalovirus exposure and HLA in healthy donors. The study ran its PCR with 60 Vbeta and 13 Jbeta primers. Profiled with immunoSEQ multiplex PCR; TCRdb holds only in-frame clones, not every one. The profile shows hundreds of thousands of clones, more than 60% of them singletons. The sequenced sample was PBMCs. These receptors all come from a man in his forties in good health and CMV-seronegative.

V gene TRBV2 combines with J gene TRBJ2-2; 11 positions agree with TRBD2. The CDR3 has 16 amino acids. V lost 6 bases, J lost 4 bases, and 7 bases stayed unmatched. The germline CDR1 and CDR2 sequences are SNHLY and FYNNEI. The CDR3 DNA sequence: TGTGCCAGCAGCGAACAACTAGCGGGAGTCACCGGGGAGCTGTTTTTT. It specifies CASSEQLAGVTGELFF. The complete variable domain, with remaining parts taken from reference TRBV2 and TRBJ2-2, reads EPEVTQTPSHQVTQMGQEVILRCVPISNHLYFYWYRQILGQKVEFLVSFYNNEISEKSEIFDDQFSVERPDGSNFTLKIRSTKLEDSAMYFCASSEQLAGVTGELFFGEGSRLTVL.

This clone was detected once. This chain connects TRBV5-1 to TRBJ2-6, with D perhaps matching TRBD2 (5 bases). The germline CDR1 and CDR2 sequences are SGHRS and YFSETQ. CDR3 length: 15 amino acids. V gave up 5 bases and J gave up 4 bases, with 13 bases separating them. CDR3 sequence reads: CASSFGVAGANVLTF. CDR3 nucleotides: TGCGCCAGCAGTTTCGGGGTTGCGGGGGCCAACGTCCTGACTTTC.